This TCR beta chain appears in the sequencing data of a study of T cell responses to AZD1222 COVID-19 vaccine. Study-wide findings and caveats: In the spike-specific TCR repertoire, nearly half reportedly target unmutated variant regions. Vaccine-related CD4 TCRs covered spike, predominating at 160-218 and 743-854. Baseline serostatus was positive in only a handful of AZD1222 recipients. Compared with day 0, the breadth and depth of the Spike-specific TCR repertoire rose significantly after two doses of AZD1222.

The data were produced by immunoSEQ multiplex PCR, yet TCRdb's version contains in-frame clones alone and is incomplete. This table holds more than 95,000 clones, around 86% found once. V gave up 1 base and J gave up 0 bases; unmatched junction bases: 4. Germline V gene data show CDR1 as SGDLS and CDR2 as YYNGEE. CDR3 length equals 16 residues. This clone was recorded once. The antigen is not known. The sample was peripheral blood, taken 28 days after the second dose of the MenACWY control vaccine. The TCR sequence derives from an adult who received the MenACWY meningococcal vaccine as a control. The chain uses TRBV9 and TRBJ2-4, with 7 bases aligning to TRBD2. CDR3: CASSVQRDVAKNIQYF. Written as DNA, the CDR3 is TGTGCCAGCAGCGTACAGCGGGACGTAGCCAAAAACATTCAGTACTTC.